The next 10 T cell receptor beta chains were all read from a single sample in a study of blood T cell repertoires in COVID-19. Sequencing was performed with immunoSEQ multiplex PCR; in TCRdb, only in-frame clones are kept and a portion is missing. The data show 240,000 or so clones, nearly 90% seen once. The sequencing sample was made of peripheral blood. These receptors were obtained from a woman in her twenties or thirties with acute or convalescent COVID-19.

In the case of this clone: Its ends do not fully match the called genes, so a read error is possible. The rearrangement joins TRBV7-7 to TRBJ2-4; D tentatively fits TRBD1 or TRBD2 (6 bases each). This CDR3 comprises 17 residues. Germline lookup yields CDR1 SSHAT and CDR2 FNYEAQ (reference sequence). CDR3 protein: CASSLADSLIAKNIQYF. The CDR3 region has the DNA TGTGCTAGCAGCTTAGCGGACAGCCTCATAGCCAAAAACATTCAGTACTTC.

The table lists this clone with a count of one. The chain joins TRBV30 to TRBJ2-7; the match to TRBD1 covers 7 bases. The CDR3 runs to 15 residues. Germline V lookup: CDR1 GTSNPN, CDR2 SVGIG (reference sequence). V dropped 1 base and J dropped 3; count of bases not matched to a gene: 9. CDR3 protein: CAWSATLGQIYEQYF. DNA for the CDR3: TGTGCCTGGAGTGCTACCTTGGGACAGATCTACGAGCAGTACTTC. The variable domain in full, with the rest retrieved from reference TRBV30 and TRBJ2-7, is SQTIHQWPATLVQPVGSPLSLECTVEGTSNPNLYWYRQAAGRGLQLLFYSVGIGQISSEVPQNLSASRPQDRQFILSSKKLLLSDSGFYLCAWSATLGQIYEQYFGPGTRLTVT.

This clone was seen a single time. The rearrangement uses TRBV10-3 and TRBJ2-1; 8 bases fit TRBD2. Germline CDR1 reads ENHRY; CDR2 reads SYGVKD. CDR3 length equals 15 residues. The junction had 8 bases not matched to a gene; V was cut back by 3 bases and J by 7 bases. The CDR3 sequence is CAISDLIAGRNEQFF. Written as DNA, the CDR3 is TGTGCCATCAGTGATCTGATAGCGGGGAGGAATGAGCAGTTCTTC.

The CDR3 sequence: CASSRTASMNTEAFF. The CDR3 region has the DNA TGTGCCAGCTCACGGACAGCTTCGATGAACACTGAAGCTTTCTTT. The chain is built from TRBV7-8 and TRBJ1-1; possible D gene TRBD1, 6 bases. Per germline, CDR1 SGHVS and CDR2 FQNEAQ. The CDR3 consists of 15 residues. Trimming stripped 8 bases from V and 0 bases from J, with 16 bases between.

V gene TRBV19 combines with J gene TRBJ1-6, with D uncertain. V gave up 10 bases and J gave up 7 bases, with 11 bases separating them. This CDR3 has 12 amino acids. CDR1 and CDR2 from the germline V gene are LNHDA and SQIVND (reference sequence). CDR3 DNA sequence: TGTGCCACCGCCCGCGAGAATTCACCCCTCCACTTT. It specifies CATARENSPLHF.

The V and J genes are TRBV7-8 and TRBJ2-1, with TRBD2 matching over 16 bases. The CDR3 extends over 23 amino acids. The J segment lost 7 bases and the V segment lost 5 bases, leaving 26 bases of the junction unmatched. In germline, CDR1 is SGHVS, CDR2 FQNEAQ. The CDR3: CASSPQIISGTSGRAAVLNEQFF. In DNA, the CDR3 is TGTGCCAGCAGCCCGCAAATCATTTCCGGGACTAGCGGGAGGGCCGCCGTTTTGAATGAGCAGTTCTTC.

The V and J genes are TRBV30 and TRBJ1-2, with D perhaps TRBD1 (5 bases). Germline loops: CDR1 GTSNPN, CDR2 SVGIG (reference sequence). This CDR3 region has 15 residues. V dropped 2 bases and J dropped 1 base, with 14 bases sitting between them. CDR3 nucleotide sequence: TGTGCCTGGAGTAGACAGTCTCCCGTTAACTATGGCTACACCTTC. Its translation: CAWSRQSPVNYGYTF. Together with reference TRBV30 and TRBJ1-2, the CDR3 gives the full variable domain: SQTIHQWPATLVQPVGSPLSLECTVEGTSNPNLYWYRQAAGRGLQLLFYSVGIGQISSEVPQNLSASRPQDRQFILSSKKLLLSDSGFYLCAWSRQSPVNYGYTFGSGTRLTVV.

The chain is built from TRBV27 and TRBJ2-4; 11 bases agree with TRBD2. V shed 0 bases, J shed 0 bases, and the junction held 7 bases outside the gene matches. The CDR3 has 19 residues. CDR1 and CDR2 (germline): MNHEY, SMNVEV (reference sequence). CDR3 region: CASSLSTASGRIAKNIQYF. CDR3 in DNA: TGTGCCAGCAGTTTATCGACGGCTAGCGGGAGGATAGCCAAAAACATTCAGTACTTC.

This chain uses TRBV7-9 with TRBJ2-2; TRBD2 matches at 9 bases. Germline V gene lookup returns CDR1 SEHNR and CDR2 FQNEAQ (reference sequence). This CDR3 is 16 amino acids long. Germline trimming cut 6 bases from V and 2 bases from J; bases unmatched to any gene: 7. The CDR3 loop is CASRRGLATNTGELFF. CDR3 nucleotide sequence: TGTGCCAGCAGGCGTGGACTAGCGACAAACACCGGGGAGCTGTTTTTT.

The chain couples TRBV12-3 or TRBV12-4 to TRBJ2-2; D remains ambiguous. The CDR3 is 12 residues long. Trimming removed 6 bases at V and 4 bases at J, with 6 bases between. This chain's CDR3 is CASRSITGELFF. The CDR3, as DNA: TGTGCCAGCAGATCAATCACCGGGGAGCTGTTTTTT.